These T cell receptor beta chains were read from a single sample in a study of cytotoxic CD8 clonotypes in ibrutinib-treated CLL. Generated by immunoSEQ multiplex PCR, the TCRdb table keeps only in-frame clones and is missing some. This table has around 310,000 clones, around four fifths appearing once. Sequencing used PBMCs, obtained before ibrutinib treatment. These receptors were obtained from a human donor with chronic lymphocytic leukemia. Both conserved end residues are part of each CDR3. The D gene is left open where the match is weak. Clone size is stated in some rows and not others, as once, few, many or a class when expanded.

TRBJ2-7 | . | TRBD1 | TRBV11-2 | TGTGCCAGCAGCTTAGATTGGACAGGCGTATCCTACGAGCAGTACTTC | CASSLDWTGVSYEQYF
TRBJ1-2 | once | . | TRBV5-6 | TGTGCCAGCAACCTAGGGTCGGCTAACTATGGCTACACCTTC | CASNLGSANYGYTF
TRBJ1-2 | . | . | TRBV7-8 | TGTGCCAGCAGCTTAGGGTTTGTAGCGGGCTATGGCTACACCTTC | CASSLGFVAGYGYTF
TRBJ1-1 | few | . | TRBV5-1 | TGCGCCAGCAGCTTGGTCATGAACACTGAAGCTTTCTTT | CASSLVMNTEAFF
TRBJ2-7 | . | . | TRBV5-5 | TGTGCCAGCAGCTTTATACAGGGAACGTGGGAGCAGTACTTC | CASSFIQGTWEQYF
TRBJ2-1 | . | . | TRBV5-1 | TGCGCCAGCAGCCTGGACTCGTTAAACTCGCAGTTCTTC | CASSLDSLNSQFF
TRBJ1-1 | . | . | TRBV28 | TGTGCCAGCAGTCGCGGACCGAACACTGAAGCTTTCTTT | CASSRGPNTEAFF
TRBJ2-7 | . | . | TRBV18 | TGTGCCAGCTCACCACAATACAGCTCCTACGAGCAGTACTTC | CASSPQYSSYEQYF
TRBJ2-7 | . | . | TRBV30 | TGTGCCTGGAGTGTACCAGCACTCCGGCGGGACCCCGCCTCCTACGAGCAGTACTTC | CAWSVPALRRDPASYEQYF
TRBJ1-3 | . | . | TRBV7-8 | TGTGCCAGCAGCAACAGGGAATTCGGAAACACCATATATTTT | CASSNREFGNTIYF
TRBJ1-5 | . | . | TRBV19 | TGTGCCAGTAGTATAGGCAGGGTGGGGGATCAGCCCCAGCATTTT | CASSIGRVGDQPQHF
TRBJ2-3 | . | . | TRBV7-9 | TGTGCCAGCAGCTTTAGAGCGCTAGGGCAGTATTTT | CASSFRALGQYF
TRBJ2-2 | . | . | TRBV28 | TGTGCCAGCAGTTTCGGTGACACCGGGGAGCTGTTTTTT | CASSFGDTGELFF
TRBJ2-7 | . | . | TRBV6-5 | TGTGCCAGCAGTTACTCGCGAAGACGGGGGTCCTACGAGCAGTACTTC | CASSYSRRRGSYEQYF
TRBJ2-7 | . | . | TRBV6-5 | TGTGCCAGCAGTTACTCGGTGGGGGCCCGGAACGAGCAGTACTTC | CASSYSVGARNEQYF
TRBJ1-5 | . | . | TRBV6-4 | TGTGCCAGCAGTGACTCGGGGAGGGGCCGTTATCAGCCCCAGCATTTT | CASSDSGRGRYQPQHF
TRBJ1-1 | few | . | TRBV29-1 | TGCAGCGTTGTGACCAACACTGAAGCTTTCTTT | CSVVTNTEAFF
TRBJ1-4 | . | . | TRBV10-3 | TGTGCCATCAGTGAGAGGGGGACGGACCCAACTAATGAAAAACTGTTTTTT | CAISERGTDPTNEKLFF
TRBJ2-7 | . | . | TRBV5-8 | TGTGCCAGCACCCCCTCGACAGACTCCTACGAGCAGTACTTC | CASTPSTDSYEQYF
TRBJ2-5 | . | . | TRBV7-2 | TGTGCCAGCAGCAACCCCTCGTGGCAAACCGCTCAAGAGACCCAGTACTTC | CASSNPSWQTAQETQYF
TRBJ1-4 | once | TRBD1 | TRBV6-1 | TGTGCCAGCAGTGCCCCGGGACAGGGAAATGAAAAACTGTTTTTT | CASSAPGQGNEKLFF
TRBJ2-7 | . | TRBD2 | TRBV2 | TGTGCCAGCAGGGGCCAACTAGCGGGGACCTACGAGCAGTACTTC | CASRGQLAGTYEQYF
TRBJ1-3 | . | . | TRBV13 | TGTGCCAGCAGGTTCTCGGGAGACTTCTCTGGAAACACCATATATTTT | CASRFSGDFSGNTIYF
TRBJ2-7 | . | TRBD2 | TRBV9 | TGTGCCAGCAGCCCGGGACTAGGGAACGAGCAGTACTTC | CASSPGLGNEQYF
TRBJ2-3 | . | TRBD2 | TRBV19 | TGTGCCAGTAGTCTTTCTAGCGGGTCAGATACGCAGTATTTT | CASSLSSGSDTQYF
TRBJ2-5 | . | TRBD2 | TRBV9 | TGTGCCAGCAGCGTAGGCGGGAGAGGGCCCCAGTACTTC | CASSVGGRGPQYF
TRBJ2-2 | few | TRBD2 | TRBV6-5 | TGTGCCAGCAGCCCAGGGCCTAGCGGCACCGGGGAGCTGTTTTTT | CASSPGPSGTGELFF
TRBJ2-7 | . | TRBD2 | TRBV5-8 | TGTGCCAGCGCGGCACTAGCGGGAGGTTACGAGCAGTACTTC | CASAALAGGYEQYF
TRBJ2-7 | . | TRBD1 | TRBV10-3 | TGTGCCATCAGTCCGGGACAGGGCTTCTACGAGCAGTACTTC | CAISPGQGFYEQYF
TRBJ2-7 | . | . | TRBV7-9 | TGTGCCAGCAGCTTAGGTGGGCCTTCCTACGAGCAGTACTTC | CASSLGGPSYEQYF
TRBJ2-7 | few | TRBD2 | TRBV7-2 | TGTGCCAGCAGCTACATTAGCGGGAGCTCCTACGAGCAGTACTTC | CASSYISGSSYEQYF
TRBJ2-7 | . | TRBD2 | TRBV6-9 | TGTGCCAGCAGTTATCCCTCGCGGGAGGGCCCCTACGAGCAGTACTTC | CASSYPSREGPYEQYF
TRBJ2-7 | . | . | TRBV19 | TGTGCCAGTAGTGCCAGGACGGTGAATGACGGGTACGGGTCCTACGAGCAGTACTTC | CASSARTVNDGYGSYEQYF
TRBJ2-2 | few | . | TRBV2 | TGTGCCAGCAGTGAAAGGGGGACCGGGGAGCTGTTTTTT | CASSERGTGELFF
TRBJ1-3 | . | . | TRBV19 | TGTGCCAGTAGTCCCGGGCGGAGCTCTGGAAACACCATATATTTT | CASSPGRSSGNTIYF
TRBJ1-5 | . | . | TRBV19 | TGTGCCAGTAGTCAGGGCCGAAGCGGTCAGCATTTT | CASSQGRSGQHF
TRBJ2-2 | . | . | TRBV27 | TGTGCCAGCAGTCAACTTCTCACCGGGGAGCTGTTTTTT | CASSQLLTGELFF
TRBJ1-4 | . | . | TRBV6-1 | TGTGCCAGCAGGCGACAGGACGAAAAACTGTTTTTT | CASRRQDEKLFF
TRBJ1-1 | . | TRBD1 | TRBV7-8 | TGTGCCAGCAGTTCCAGACAGGGATGGAACACTGAAGCTTTCTTT | CASSSRQGWNTEAFF